The next 30 T cell receptor beta chains were all read from a single sample in a study of blood T cell repertoires in COVID-19 (dated by TCRdb to 2020 to 2022). To prepare the library, the immunoSEQ multiplex PCR assay was applied. TCRdb limited this immuneACCESS table to in-frame rearrangements with V and J called. A share of clones is missing; checked studies link under half to unresolved V genes, and the rest is unexplained. The sample records under 90,000 clones, about 70% of which are singletons. Of the sample, around 5% is held by the ten largest clones. What was sequenced was peripheral blood. The receptors shown here come from a man between 45 and 60 years old with active or convalescent COVID-19.

This chain uses TRBV25-1 with TRBJ1-4, with TRBD1 matching over 8 bases. Germline loops: CDR1 MGHDK, CDR2 SYGVNS. The V and J ends lost 3 bases and 3 bases, in that order; junction bases with no gene match: 3. There are 15 residues in the CDR3. CDR3 sequence: CASSEPGQANEKLFF. CDR3 coding DNA: TGTGCCAGCAGTGAGCCGGGACAGGCTAATGAAAAACTGTTTTTT.

The V call is TRBV2, the J call TRBJ1-1; 7 bases match TRBD1. The length of the CDR3 is 15 residues. V was pared by 6 bases and J by 1 base, with 8 bases of the junction left unmatched. Germline lookup yields CDR1 SNHLY and CDR2 FYNNEI. CDR3 sequence: CASRRGQERNTEAFF. CDR3 nucleotide sequence: TGTGCCAGCAGACGCGGACAGGAGAGGAACACTGAAGCTTTCTTT.

This sequence joins TRBV11-2 and TRBJ2-5, with 11 bases fitting TRBD2. Looked up from germline, CDR1 is SGHAT and CDR2 is FQNNGV. The trim removed 4 bases at V and 1 base at J, leaving 8 bases unmatched. The CDR3 is 17 residues long. The DNA of the CDR3 is TGTGCCAGCAGCTACCTCATAGCGGGGGGGACCCAAGAGACCCAGTACTTC. This gives the protein CASSYLIAGGTQETQYF.

This chain links TRBV21-1 with TRBJ1-4. TRBV21-1 is noted as a pseudogene. The CDR3 extends over 17 amino acids. The CDR3, as DNA: TGTGCCAGCAGCAAAGACCGCGGGGGGGGGATTGATGAAAAACTGTTTTTT. This translates into CASSKDRGGGIDEKLFF.

The genes are TRBV14 and TRBJ1-4; 7 bases are shared with TRBD1. Germline CDR1 and CDR2: SGHDN and FVKESK. The CDR3 consists of 15 residues. V lost 5 bases, J lost 5 bases, and 8 bases stayed unmatched. The CDR3: CASSYRQGRNEKLFF. CDR3 DNA: TGTGCCAGCAGCTACCGACAGGGTCGGAATGAAAAACTGTTTTTT. Together with reference TRBV14 and TRBJ1-4, the CDR3 gives the full variable domain: EAGVTQFPSHSVIEKGQTVTLRCDPISGHDNLYWYRRVMGKEIKFLLHFVKESKQDESGMPNNRFLAERTGGTYSTLKVQPAELEDSGVYFCASSYRQGRNEKLFFGSGTQLSVL.

CDR3 nucleotides: TGTGCCAGCAGTATCCTGGGCCGGAACACTGAAGCTTTCTTT. Translation gives CASSILGRNTEAFF. The chain joins TRBV6-4 to TRBJ1-1; D gene ambiguous. The CDR3 length is 14 residues. The V and J ends lost 5 bases and 1 base respectively, with 11 bases between them. CDR1 is MRHNA, CDR2 SNTAGT, per germline.

The chain joins TRBV13 to TRBJ2-7, with D uncertain. Germline V gene data show CDR1 as PRHDT and CDR2 as FYEKMQ (reference sequence). V was clipped by 5 bases and J by 0 bases, with 5 bases between them. The CDR3 extends over 12 amino acids. The chain's CDR3 is CASSPRSYEQYF. Here the CDR3 DNA reads TGTGCCAGCAGCCCCCGCTCCTACGAGCAGTACTTC.

CDR3 region: CASPRWAANTEAFF. The CDR3 region has the DNA TGTGCCAGCCCCCGGTGGGCAGCGAACACTGAAGCTTTCTTT. This rearrangement joins TRBV6-5 to TRBJ1-1; D unresolved. V was trimmed by 8 bases and J by 1 base, leaving 14 bases between them. The CDR3 loop spans 14 amino acids. From germline, CDR1 is MNHEY and CDR2 SVGAGI.

This chain uses TRBV19 with TRBJ2-5; 8 bases line up with TRBD2. CDR1 and CDR2 (germline): LNHDA, SQIVND (reference sequence). The CDR3 has 15 residues. The ends lost 6 bases at V and 4 bases at J; junction bases unmatched: 10. The CDR3 region is CASRTRGLVAETQYF. Written as DNA, the CDR3 is TGTGCCAGTAGGACCAGGGGACTAGTTGCAGAGACCCAGTACTTC.

This chain uses TRBV19 with TRBJ2-2; D possibly corresponds to TRBD2 (5 bases). The ends were cut back, 5 bases at V and 2 bases at J, with 12 bases in the middle. Germline CDR1 LNHDA, CDR2 SQIVND (reference sequence). This CDR3 is 15 amino acids long. The CDR3 sequence: CASSASLVNTGELFF. CDR3 sequence (DNA): TGTGCCAGTAGTGCTTCACTAGTAAACACCGGGGAGCTGTTTTTT.

The genes are TRBV18 and TRBJ1-1; a weak D match, TRBD1 (5 bases). V lost 3 bases, J lost 0 bases, and 20 bases lay in between. CDR3 length equals 18 residues. In germline, CDR1 is KGHSH, CDR2 LQKENI. This CDR3 is CASSPPRRDSLLNTEAFF. In DNA form, the CDR3 reads TGTGCCAGCTCACCCCCCCGGAGAGACAGCTTGTTGAACACTGAAGCTTTCTTT.

This clone was detected only once. V is TRBV20-1 and J is TRBJ1-5, with 10 bases identical to TRBD1. The CDR3 totals 15 residues. V lost 3 bases to trimming and J lost 2 bases; unmatched junction nucleotides: 4. The germline gives CDR1 DFQATT, CDR2 SNEGSKA (reference sequence). CDR3 in amino acids: CSASRGTGGNQPQHF. In DNA, the CDR3 is TGCAGTGCTAGTCGTGGGACAGGGGGCAATCAGCCCCAGCATTTT.

The rearrangement links TRBV12-3 or TRBV12-4 to TRBJ1-1, with D perhaps TRBD1 (5 bases). The length of the CDR3 is 13 residues. The V end lost 4 bases, the J end lost 5 bases, and 11 bases lay between the germline ends. CDR3 in DNA: TGTGCCAGCAGTTGGGGAGGGGAAACTGAAGCTTTCTTT. It is translated as CASSWGGETEAFF.

The genes are TRBV5-1 and TRBJ2-2, with 10 nucleotides matching TRBD2. V shed 2 bases, J shed 0 bases, and the junction held 1 base outside the gene matches. The length of the CDR3 is 16 residues. The germline V gene has CDR1 SGHRS and CDR2 YFSETQ. The CDR3 nucleotides are TGCGCCAGCAGCTTAAGCGGGGGGGCGAACACCGGGGAGCTGTTTTTT. It codes for CASSLSGGANTGELFF.

The CDR3 is CASSFTGGEEEKLFF. DNA for the CDR3: TGCGCCAGCAGCTTTACAGGGGGCGAGGAAGAAAAACTGTTTTTT. This rearrangement joins TRBV5-1 to TRBJ1-4, with 9 bases aligning to TRBD1. This CDR3 region has 15 residues. Germline CDR1 reads SGHRS; CDR2 reads YFSETQ. The V and J ends lost 2 bases and 8 bases, in that order; junction bases with no gene match: 7.

The J gene is TRBJ2-2, the V gene TRBV5-6; D is perhaps TRBD2 (5 bases). Germline assignment: CDR1 SGHDT and CDR2 YYEEEE. Trimming left V 3 bases short and J 4 bases short, with 10 bases between. This CDR3 region has 14 residues. CDR3 nucleotide sequence: TGTGCCAGCAGCTCCGCTAGCCCCACCGGGGAGCTGTTTTTT. The encoded protein is CASSSASPTGELFF.

V gene TRBV7-9 combines with J gene TRBJ2-1, with 8 positions matching TRBD2. Trimming took 5 bases from V and 2 from J; bases not matched to a gene: 8. This CDR3 has 16 amino acids. Germline values: CDR1 SEHNR, CDR2 FQNEAQ (reference sequence). The CDR3 DNA follows: TGTGCCAGCAGCCCCGGGGGGGGGCTGCCCTACAATGAGCAGTTCTTC. Its protein is CASSPGGGLPYNEQFF.

V gene TRBV4-3 combines with J gene TRBJ2-3; 8 bases are a match to TRBD2. V lost 3 bases to trimming and J lost 8 bases; unmatched junction nucleotides: 10. The CDR3 sequence is 15 residues long. Germline V gene lookup returns CDR1 LGHNA and CDR2 YSLEER. As DNA, the CDR3 is TGCGCCAGCAGCCATGATACGGGGGGGCCGGCTACGCAGTATTTT. Its protein product is CASSHDTGGPATQYF.

The gene calls are TRBV6-2 or TRBV6-3 and TRBJ1-3; 8 nucleotides line up with TRBD1. Germline V gene sequence: CDR1 MNHEY, CDR2 SVGEGT. V shed 5 bases, J shed 3 bases, and the junction held 9 bases outside the gene matches. This CDR3 contains 16 residues. This CDR3 reads CASSPGTGTGGNTIYF. The CDR3 DNA is TGTGCCAGCAGTCCCGGGACAGGAACAGGTGGAAACACCATATATTTT.

CDR3 DNA: TGCGCCAGCAGCTTGGGGCAGGGTGGCTATGGCTACACCTTC. Translation: CASSLGQGGYGYTF. V is TRBV5-1 and J is TRBJ1-2, with D tentatively TRBD1 (5 bases). The CDR3 has 14 residues. V shed 0 bases and J shed 4 bases, with 10 bases lying between them. CDR1 is SGHRS and CDR2 is YFSETQ in the germline V gene.

The V and J genes are TRBV4-1 and TRBJ1-5; 10 bases match TRBD1. The CDR3 length is 15 residues. V shed 3 bases and J 7 bases; nucleotides not matched to a gene: 6. Germline V gives CDR1 MGHRA, CDR2 YSYEKL. The CDR3, as DNA: TGCGCCAGCAGCCAGGCGGACAGGGGGGAGCAGCCCCAGCATTTT. This encodes CASSQADRGEQPQHF.

This chain links TRBV5-5 with TRBJ1-1; no clear D gene. The CDR3 is 13 residues long. V lost 0 bases and J lost 4, with 7 bases in between. Germline-derived CDR1 and CDR2 are SGHKS and YYEKEE (reference sequence). The CDR3 region has the DNA TGTGCCAGCAGCTTGGGGCGGGGCACTGAAGCTTTCTTT. It codes for CASSLGRGTEAFF. Supplemented by reference TRBV5-5 and TRBJ1-1, the full variable domain reads DAGVTQSPTHLIKTRGQQVTLRCSPISGHKSVSWYQQVLGQGPQFIFQYYEKEERGRGNFPDRFSARQFPNYSSELNVNALLLGDSALYLCASSLGRGTEAFFGQGTRLTVV.

V and J are TRBV7-3 and TRBJ1-4; 12 nucleotides align to TRBD1. The CDR3 is made up of 21 amino acids. Germline CDR1 is SGHTA and CDR2 is FQGTGA. V was pared by 0 bases and J by 0 bases, with 11 bases of the junction left unmatched. CDR3 sequence: CASSLTFGTGGEGATNEKLFF. In nucleotides, the CDR3 is TGTGCCAGCAGCTTAACGTTTGGGACAGGGGGCGAAGGTGCAACTAATGAAAAACTGTTTTTT.

The chain has TRBV3-1 (or the pseudogene TRBV3-2) and TRBJ2-3; 13 positions agree with TRBD2. V was clipped by 5 bases and J by 7 bases; unmatched bases: 3. The CDR3 has 14 amino acids. Germline V gives CDR1 LGHDT, CDR2 YNNKEL (reference sequence). CDR3 protein: CASSSGTSGNTQYF. DNA of the CDR3: TGTGCCAGCAGCTCCGGGACTAGCGGGAATACGCAGTATTTT.

J is TRBJ1-4 and V is TRBV25-1, with 8 bases that match TRBD1. The germline CDR1 and CDR2 sequences are MGHDK and SYGVNS. V dropped 1 base and J dropped 7; count of bases not matched to a gene: 5. This CDR3 spans 15 amino acids. CDR3 region: CASSESRGPGEKLFF. CDR3 nucleotide sequence: TGTGCCAGCAGTGAATCCAGGGGGCCGGGTGAAAAACTGTTTTTT.

Only a few counts were recorded for this clone. This chain joins TRBV6-5 and TRBJ1-2; TRBD1 agrees at 10 bases. The V gene end was trimmed by 5 bases and the J gene end by 8 bases; junction bases not matched to a gene: 5. The CDR3 covers 13 residues. Germline CDR1 is MNHEY and CDR2 is SVGAGI. CDR3 in amino acids: CASSNRDRGGYTF. CDR3 coding DNA: TGTGCCAGCAGTAACCGGGACAGGGGCGGCTACACCTTC.

This clone was recorded a few times. The rearrangement joins TRBV5-6 to TRBJ1-2; D might be TRBD1 (6 bases). Germline CDR1 SGHDT, CDR2 YYEEEE. V was shortened by 4 bases and J by 4 bases, with 23 bases between the two germline ends. There are 17 residues in the CDR3. This chain's CDR3 is CASSLGTQGAGSYGYTF. In DNA, the CDR3 is TGTGCCAGCAGCCTGGGGACACAGGGTGCAGGATCCTATGGCTACACCTTC.

This clone was observed a handful of times. The chain is built from TRBV30 and TRBJ1-5; D possibly corresponds to TRBD1 (5 bases). V was pared by 3 bases and J by 5 bases, with 11 bases between. This CDR3 region has 13 residues. Germline V CDR1 and CDR2: GTSNPN, SVGIG (reference sequence). The CDR3, as DNA: TGTGCCTGGAGGAGCGCGGGGCATCAGCCCCAGCATTTT. Its protein product is CAWRSAGHQPQHF.

This clone has a handful of counts. The J gene is TRBJ1-3, the V gene TRBV2, with D perhaps TRBD1 (6 bases). This CDR3 is built from 13 residues. Germline CDR1 SNHLY, CDR2 FYNNEI. In nucleotides, the CDR3 is TGTTCTTCGACAGGTGACTCTGGAAACACCATATATTTT. Translated: CSSTGDSGNTIYF.

The chain recombines TRBV5-6 with TRBJ1-4; 7 nucleotides line up with TRBD1. Germline V gives CDR1 SGHDT, CDR2 YYEEEE. Unmatched junction bases numbered 4, after V lost 4 bases and J lost 7 bases. CDR3 size: 13 residues. The chain's CDR3 is CASSRDSFEKLFF. The CDR3 DNA follows: TGTGCCAGCAGCAGGGACAGTTTTGAAAAACTGTTTTTT.